The T cell receptor (beta chain) described here comes from a study of T cell responses to AZD1222 COVID-19 vaccine. Looking at the study overall: Combined were second doses at about 4 or about 12 weeks. Overall study findings and caveats: Vaccination with two AZD1222 doses was followed by a rise in Spike-specific TCR breadth and depth. Spike-wide coverage was observed for vaccine-associated CD4 TCRs, with dominant responses at 160-218 and 743-854. In a largely white British group with more females than males, clonal diversity was possibly underestimated.

TCRdb keeps only in-frame clones here, not all; method: immunoSEQ multiplex PCR. This table holds some 110,000 clones, roughly 80% found once. This CDR3 region has 14 residues. V lost 5 bases and J lost 7; bases outside the gene matches: 10. CDR1 and CDR2 from the germline V gene are MDHEN and SYDVKM. As to this clone: The antigen is not known.

This sequence joins TRBV28 and TRBJ1-2; 7 positions agree with TRBD1. This sample comprised peripheral blood, obtained on day 0 of AZD1222 vaccination. This receptor was taken from an adult in good health. The CDR3 reads CASSTAYNRGGYTF. The CDR3 DNA reads as TGTGCCAGCAGTACAGCTTACAACAGGGGTGGCTACACCTTC.